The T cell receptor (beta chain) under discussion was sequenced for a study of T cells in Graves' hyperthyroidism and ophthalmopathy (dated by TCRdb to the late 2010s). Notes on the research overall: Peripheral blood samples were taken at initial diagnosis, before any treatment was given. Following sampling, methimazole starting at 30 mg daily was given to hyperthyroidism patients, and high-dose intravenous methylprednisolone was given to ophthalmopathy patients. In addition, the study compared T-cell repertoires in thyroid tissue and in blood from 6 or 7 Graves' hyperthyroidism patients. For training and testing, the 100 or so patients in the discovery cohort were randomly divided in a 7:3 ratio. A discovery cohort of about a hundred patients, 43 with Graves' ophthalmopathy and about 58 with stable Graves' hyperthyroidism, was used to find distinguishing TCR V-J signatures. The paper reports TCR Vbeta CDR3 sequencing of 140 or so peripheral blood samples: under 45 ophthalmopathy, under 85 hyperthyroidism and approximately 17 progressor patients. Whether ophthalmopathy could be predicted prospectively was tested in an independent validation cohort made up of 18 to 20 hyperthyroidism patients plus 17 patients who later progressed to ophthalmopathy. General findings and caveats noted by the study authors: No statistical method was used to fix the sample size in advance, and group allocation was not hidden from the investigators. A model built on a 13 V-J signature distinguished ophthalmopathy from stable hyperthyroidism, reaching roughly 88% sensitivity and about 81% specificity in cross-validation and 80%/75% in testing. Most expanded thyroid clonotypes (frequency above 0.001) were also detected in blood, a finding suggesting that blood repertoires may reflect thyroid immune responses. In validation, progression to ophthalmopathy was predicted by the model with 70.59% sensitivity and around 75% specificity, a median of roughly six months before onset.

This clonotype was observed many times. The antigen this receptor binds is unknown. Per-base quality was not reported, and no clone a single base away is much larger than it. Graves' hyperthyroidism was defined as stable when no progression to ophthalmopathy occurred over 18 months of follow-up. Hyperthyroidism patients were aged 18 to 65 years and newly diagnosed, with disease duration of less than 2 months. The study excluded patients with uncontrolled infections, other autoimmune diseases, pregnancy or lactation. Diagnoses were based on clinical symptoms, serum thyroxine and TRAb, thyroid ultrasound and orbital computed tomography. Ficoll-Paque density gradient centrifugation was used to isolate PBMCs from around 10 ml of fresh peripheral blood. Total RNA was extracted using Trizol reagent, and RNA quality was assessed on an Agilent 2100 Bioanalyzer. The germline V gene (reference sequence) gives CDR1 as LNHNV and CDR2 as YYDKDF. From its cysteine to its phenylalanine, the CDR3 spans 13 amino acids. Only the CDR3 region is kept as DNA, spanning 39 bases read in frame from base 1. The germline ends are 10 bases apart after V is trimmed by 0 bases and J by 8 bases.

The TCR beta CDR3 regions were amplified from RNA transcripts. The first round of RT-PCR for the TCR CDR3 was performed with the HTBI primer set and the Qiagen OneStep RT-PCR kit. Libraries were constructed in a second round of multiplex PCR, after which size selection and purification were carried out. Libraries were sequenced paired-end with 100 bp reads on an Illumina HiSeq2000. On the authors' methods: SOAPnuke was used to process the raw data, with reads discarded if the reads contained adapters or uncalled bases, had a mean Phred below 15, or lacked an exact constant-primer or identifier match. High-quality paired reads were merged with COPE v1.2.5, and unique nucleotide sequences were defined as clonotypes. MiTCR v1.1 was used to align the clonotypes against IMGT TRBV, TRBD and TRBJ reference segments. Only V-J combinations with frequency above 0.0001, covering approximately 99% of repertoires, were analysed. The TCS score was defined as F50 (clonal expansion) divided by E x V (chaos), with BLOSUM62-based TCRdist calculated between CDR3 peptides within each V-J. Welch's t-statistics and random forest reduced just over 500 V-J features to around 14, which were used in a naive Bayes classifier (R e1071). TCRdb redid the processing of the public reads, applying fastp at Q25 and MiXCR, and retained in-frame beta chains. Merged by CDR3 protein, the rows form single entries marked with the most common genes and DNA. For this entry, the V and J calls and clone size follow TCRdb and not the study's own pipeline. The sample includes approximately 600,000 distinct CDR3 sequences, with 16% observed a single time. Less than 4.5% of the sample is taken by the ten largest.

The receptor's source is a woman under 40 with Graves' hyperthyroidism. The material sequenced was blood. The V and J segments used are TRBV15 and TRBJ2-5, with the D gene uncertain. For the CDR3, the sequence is CATSRDVLDTQYF. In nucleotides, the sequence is TGTGCCACCAGCAGAGATGTGTTGGATACCCAGTACTTC.